This TCR beta chain was sequenced in a study of blood T cell repertoires in COVID-19. V was pared by 5 bases and J by 5 bases, with 15 bases between. The germline V gene encodes CDR1 KGHSH and CDR2 LQKENI. The CDR3 runs 15 residues. Before they entered the study, exposed participants had met a COVID-19 case within 2 weeks. TCRdb's copy holds only in-frame clones and misses some; the assay was immunoSEQ multiplex PCR. The repertoire holds more than 300,000 clones, with 90% as singletons. The material sequenced was PBMCs or T cells enriched from blood (not recorded which). V gene TRBV18 combines with J gene TRBJ2-2, with D maybe TRBD1 (6 bases). The receptor's source is a woman aged 25-40 years who had been exposed to COVID-19. In DNA, the CDR3 is TGTGCCAGCTCAGGCAACAGGGTAGAGACCGGGGAGCTGTTTTTT. It translates to CASSGNRVETGELFF.